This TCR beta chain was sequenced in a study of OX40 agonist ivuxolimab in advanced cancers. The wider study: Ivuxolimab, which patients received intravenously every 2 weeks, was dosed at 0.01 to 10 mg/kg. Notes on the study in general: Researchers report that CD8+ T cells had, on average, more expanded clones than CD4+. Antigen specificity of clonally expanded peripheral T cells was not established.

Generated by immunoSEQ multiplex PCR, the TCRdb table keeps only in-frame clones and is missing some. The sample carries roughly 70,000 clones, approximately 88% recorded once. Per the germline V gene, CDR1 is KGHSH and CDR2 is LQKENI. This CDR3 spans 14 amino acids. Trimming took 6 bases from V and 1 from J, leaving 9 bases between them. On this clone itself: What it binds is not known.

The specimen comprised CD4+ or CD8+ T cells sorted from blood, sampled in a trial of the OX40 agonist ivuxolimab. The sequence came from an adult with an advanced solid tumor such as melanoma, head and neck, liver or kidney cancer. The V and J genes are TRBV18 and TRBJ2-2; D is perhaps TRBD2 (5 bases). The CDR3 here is CASSPGGNTGELFF. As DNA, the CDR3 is TGTGCCAGCTCCCCTGGAGGGAACACCGGGGAGCTGTTTTTT.